This TCR beta chain emerged from a study of blood T cells in healthy people across ages. Isolating PBMCs gave at least 6 million of these cells per sample. This clonotype came up a few times. Antigen specificity is unknown. A second PCR, run for about 7 to 11 cycles, used a sample-barcoded 5' primer plus a J-beta primer mix. The template-switch adaptor was a 5' adaptor with 12 random nucleotides. It tagged each cDNA molecule. MiXCR, applied by TCRdb to the 5' RACE reads, yields one record per CDR3 protein. The table shows hundreds of thousands of distinct CDR3 sequences, with 49% occurring only once. Broader study findings: Strong correlation was found linking TCR beta diversity to naive T cell percentage.

The CDR3 has 16 amino acids. V shed 5 bases and J 2 bases; nucleotides not matched to a gene: 9. Germline lookup yields CDR1 SGHTA and CDR2 FQGNSA. This clonotype originated in a woman aged 55-75 years in good health. The V call is TRBV7-2, the J call TRBJ2-1; 7 bases map to TRBD1. Sequencing used blood. The CDR3 coding sequence is TGTGCCAGCAGCCCGAGGGGGCGCTGGACCTACAATGAGCAGTTCTTC. This gives the protein CASSPRGRWTYNEQFF. Full variable domain (remainder filled in from reference TRBV7-2 and TRBJ2-1): GAGVSQSPSNKVTEKGKDVELRCDPISGHTALYWYRQSLGQGLEFLIYFQGNSAPDKSGLPSDRFSAERTGGSVSTLTIQRTQQEDSAVYLCASSPRGRWTYNEQFFGPGTRLTVL.